One sample yielded the 19 T cell receptor beta chains listed below, sequenced in a study of blood T cell repertoires in COVID-19. Assay used: immunoSEQ multiplex PCR; TCRdb lists only in-frame clones, some missing. The sample records a few hundred thousand clones, 85% being singletons. The sequencing input was peripheral blood. These receptors were collected from a human donor in a cohort sampled during active COVID-19.

This chain uses TRBV12-3 or TRBV12-4 with TRBJ1-2; 9 nucleotides agree with TRBD1. There are 13 residues in the CDR3. Trimming at V came to 5 bases and at J to 7 bases, leaving 5 bases not matched to a gene. In DNA form, the CDR3 reads TGTGCCAGCAGTCCCCACAGGGGGCTTGGCTACACCTTC. It specifies CASSPHRGLGYTF.

The rearrangement links TRBV3-1 (or the pseudogene TRBV3-2) to TRBJ1-5; D may be TRBD1 (5 bases). The germline CDR1 and CDR2 sequences are LGHDT and YNNKEL (reference sequence). CDR3 length equals 12 residues. V was shortened by 0 bases and J by 9 bases, with 6 bases between the two germline ends. The CDR3 region has the DNA TGTGCCAGCAGCCAAGATAGGGGGCCCCAGCATTTT. Translated, it gives CASSQDRGPQHF.

The rearrangement links TRBV12-3 or TRBV12-4 to TRBJ1-1; no definite D call. The CDR3 consists of 12 residues. V was trimmed by 3 bases and J by 3 bases, leaving 5 bases between them. The CDR3 DNA is TGTGCCAGCAGTTTGGGCTACACTGAAGCTTTCTTT. It is translated as CASSLGYTEAFF.

This clone was seen once. This rearrangement joins TRBV7-2 to TRBJ2-6; 11 nucleotides align to TRBD1. V was clipped by 5 bases and J by 3 bases; unmatched bases: 6. The CDR3 is 17 amino acids. Per germline, CDR1 SGHTA and CDR2 FQGNSA. CDR3 protein: CASSPGQGASGANVLTF. CDR3 DNA sequence: TGTGCCAGCAGCCCTGGACAGGGGGCGAGTGGGGCCAACGTCCTGACTTTC.

The chain has TRBV21-1 and TRBJ1-2; the D segment call TRBD1 is taken from the table without a DNA check. TRBV21-1 is assigned pseudogene status. This CDR3 has 18 residues. The CDR3 region has the DNA TGTGCCAGCAGCAAAGCCGCCACAGGGGGACTTCTTAACTATGGCTACACCTTC. Translating it yields CASSKAATGGLLNYGYTF.

This chain connects TRBV2 to TRBJ2-3, with D uncertain. The V end was cut by 3 bases, the J end by 6 bases, with 7 bases between. This CDR3 contains 12 residues. Germline V gene data show CDR1 as SNHLY and CDR2 as FYNNEI. This chain's CDR3 is CASSDRVDTQYF. In DNA form, the CDR3 reads TGTGCCAGCAGTGATCGGGTCGATACGCAGTATTTT.

This clone was detected many times. V gene TRBV19 combines with J gene TRBJ1-2; the D is unclear. Germline loops: CDR1 LNHDA, CDR2 SQIVND (reference sequence). Trimming cost V 3 bases and J 4 bases, with 6 bases left between them. The CDR3 is made up of 12 amino acids. Written as DNA, the CDR3 is TGTGCCAGTAGTATTAACAGCTATGGCTACACCTTC. It translates to CASSINSYGYTF.

This clone was observed a single time. The J gene is TRBJ2-1, the V gene TRBV9; 9 nucleotides align to TRBD1. The CDR3 covers 15 residues. Germline V gives CDR1 SGDLS, CDR2 YYNGEE. The J segment lost 5 bases and the V segment lost 2 bases, leaving 5 bases of the junction unmatched. CDR3 DNA: TGTGCCAGCAGCGTTCGGGACAGGGTTGACAATGAGCAGTTCTTC. It yields the protein CASSVRDRVDNEQFF.

This clone showed up just a few times. V usage is TRBV19 and J usage is TRBJ1-1; no clear D gene. Looked up from germline, CDR1 is LNHDA and CDR2 is SQIVND (reference sequence). The V end was cut by 4 bases, the J end by 0 bases, with 15 bases between. The CDR3 covers 16 residues. CDR3 sequence: CASSTIGRHVNTEAFF. CDR3 nucleotides: TGTGCCAGTAGTACGATAGGGAGGCACGTGAACACTGAAGCTTTCTTT.

The rearrangement joins TRBV3-1 (or the pseudogene TRBV3-2) to TRBJ2-4; D gene ambiguous. V lost 0 bases and J lost 5, with 17 bases in between. This CDR3 has 17 amino acids. Germline V gives CDR1 LGHDT, CDR2 YNNKEL (reference sequence). The CDR3 bases are TGTGCCAGCAGCCAAGACCTACCTCCCCTGGTCCAAAACATTCAGTACTTC. This gives the protein CASSQDLPPLVQNIQYF.

On this clone itself: A read error may explain this, as a much larger clone is one base away. The chain combines TRBV5-1 with TRBJ2-7; 10 nucleotides agree with TRBD2. The CDR3 length is 14 residues. Germline CDR1 SGHRS, CDR2 YFSETQ. J gave up 5 bases and V 4 bases, and 6 bases lay outside the gene matches. The chain's CDR3 is CASSPLAGNNEQYF. The DNA for the CDR3 is TGCGCCAGCAGCCCACTAGCGGGGAACAACGAGCAGTACTTC. The variable domain in full, completed from reference TRBV5-1 and TRBJ2-7, reads KAGVTQTPRYLIKTRGQQVTLSCSPISGHRSVSWYQQTPGQGLQFLFEYFSETQRNKGNFPGRFSGRQFSNSRSEMNVSTLELGDSALYLCASSPLAGNNEQYFGPGTRLTVT.

The CDR3 DNA reads as TGTGCCAGCAGTTTACCCCAGGAATATAGCAATCAGCCCCAGCATTTT. It translates to CASSLPQEYSNQPQHF. V and J are TRBV28 and TRBJ1-5; D uncertain. Germline lookup yields CDR1 MDHEN and CDR2 SYDVKM. The CDR3 is 16 residues long. V was cut by 2 bases and J by 0 bases, with 11 bases left in between.

The sample holds one count of this clone. CDR3 sequence reads: CASSVGTGYETQYF. The DNA for the CDR3 is TGTGCCAGCAGCGTCGGGACAGGGTACGAGACCCAGTACTTC. The chain is built from TRBV5-8 and TRBJ2-5; 9 positions match TRBD1. The CDR3 loop spans 14 amino acids. Per the germline V gene, CDR1 is SGHTS and CDR2 is YDEGEE. V shed 4 bases, J shed 5 bases, and the junction held 6 bases outside the gene matches.

V is TRBV18 and J is TRBJ2-4; TRBD1 agrees at 7 bases. In germline, CDR1 is KGHSH, CDR2 LQKENI. CDR3 length equals 16 residues. The junction had 10 bases not matched to a gene; V was cut back by 0 bases and J by 8 bases. The CDR3 sequence is CASSPPFTGDGDIQYF. CDR3 sequence (DNA): TGTGCCAGCTCACCACCTTTTACAGGGGATGGTGACATTCAGTACTTC.

The rearrangement links TRBV10-3 to TRBJ1-5, with D perhaps matching TRBD1 (6 bases). Germline V gives CDR1 ENHRY, CDR2 SYGVKD. The V end was cut by 2 bases, the J end by 5 bases, with 10 bases between. The CDR3 spans 14 residues. DNA of the CDR3: TGTGCCATCAGTGAGGATCGGACAGATCAGCCCCAGCATTTT. Its protein is CAISEDRTDQPQHF.

The rearrangement links TRBV19 to TRBJ1-2; 7 bases are a match to TRBD1. The CDR3 covers 12 residues. CDR1 is LNHDA and CDR2 is SQIVND in the germline V gene (reference sequence). V shed 7 bases and J 8 bases; nucleotides not matched to a gene: 7. CDR3 protein: CASTFQGEGYTF. As DNA, the CDR3 is TGTGCCAGTACCTTCCAGGGGGAGGGCTACACCTTC.

Comments on this clone: Other DNA sequences from this sample encode an identical CDR3 as well. J is TRBJ1-5 and V is TRBV30; no firm D call. The CDR3 contains 13 residues. Trimming stripped 3 bases from V and 0 bases from J, with 6 bases between. Germline loops: CDR1 GTSNPN, CDR2 SVGIG (reference sequence). The CDR3 region is CAWSRDSNQPQHF. The CDR3, as DNA: TGTGCCTGGAGCCGGGATAGCAATCAGCCCCAGCATTTT.

Here the CDR3 DNA reads TGTGCCAGCAGTGAAGGTCGCGCGGGGGGAAACTATGGCTACACCTTC. Protein sequence: CASSEGRAGGNYGYTF. The V call is TRBV6-1, the J call TRBJ1-2, with a possible D match to TRBD1 (5 bases). Germline V gives CDR1 MNHNS, CDR2 SASEGT. The CDR3 extends over 16 amino acids. Trimming left V 1 base short and J 2 bases short, with 14 bases between.

The rearrangement joins TRBV4-2 to TRBJ2-7; D gene ambiguous. The germline V and J ends were trimmed by 2 bases and 2 bases, with 10 bases remaining between them. The germline CDR1 and CDR2 sequences are LGHNA and YNFKEQ. This CDR3 has 14 residues. Written as DNA, the CDR3 is TGTGCCAGCAGCCAAAGTCGGTCTACCTACGAGCAGTACTTC. This sequence encodes CASSQSRSTYEQYF.